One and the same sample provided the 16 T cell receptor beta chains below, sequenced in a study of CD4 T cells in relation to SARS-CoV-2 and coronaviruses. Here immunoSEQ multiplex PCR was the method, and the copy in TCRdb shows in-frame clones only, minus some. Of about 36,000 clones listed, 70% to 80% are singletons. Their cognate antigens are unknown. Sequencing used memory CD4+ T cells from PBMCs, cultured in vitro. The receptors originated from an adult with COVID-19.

The CDR3 loop reads CASSPLDGVVGYGYTF. CDR3 in DNA: TGTGCCAGCTCACCTCTAGACGGGGTCGTCGGCTATGGCTACACCTTC. The rearrangement uses TRBV18 and TRBJ1-2; the D is unclear. With 3 bases removed from V and 4 bases from J, the gap between germline ends came to 18 bases. The CDR3 is made up of 16 amino acids. The germline CDR1 and CDR2 sequences are KGHSH and LQKENI.

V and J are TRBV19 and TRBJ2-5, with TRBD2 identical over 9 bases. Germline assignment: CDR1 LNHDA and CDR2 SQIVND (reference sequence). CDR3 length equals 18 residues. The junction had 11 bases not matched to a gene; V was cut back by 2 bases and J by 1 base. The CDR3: CASSIMGGRAKSQETQYF. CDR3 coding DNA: TGTGCCAGTAGTATAATGGGCGGGAGGGCCAAGAGCCAAGAGACCCAGTACTTC.

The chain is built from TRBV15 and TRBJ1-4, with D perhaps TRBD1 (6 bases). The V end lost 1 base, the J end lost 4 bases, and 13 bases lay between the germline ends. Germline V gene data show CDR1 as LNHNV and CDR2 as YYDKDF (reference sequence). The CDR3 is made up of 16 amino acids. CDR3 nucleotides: TGTGCCACCAGCAGAGTGCCAGGGGCTGGTAATGAAAAACTGTTTTTT. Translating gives CATSRVPGAGNEKLFF.

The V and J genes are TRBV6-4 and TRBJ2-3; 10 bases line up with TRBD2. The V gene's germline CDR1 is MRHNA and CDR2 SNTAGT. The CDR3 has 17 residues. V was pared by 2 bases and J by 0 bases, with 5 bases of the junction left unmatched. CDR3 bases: TGTGCCAGCAGTGACCCCCTAGCGGGAGCTAGCACAGATACGCAGTATTTT. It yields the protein CASSDPLAGASTDTQYF.

CDR3 DNA sequence: TGTGCCAGCAGCTTACAGGGACCGGAAGAGACCCAGTACTTC. It translates to CASSLQGPEETQYF. The chain links TRBV7-2 to TRBJ2-5; D possibly uses TRBD1 or TRBD2 (5 bases each). CDR3 length: 14 residues. V lost 2 bases and J lost 3, with 10 bases in between. CDR1 is SGHTA, CDR2 FQGNSA, per germline.

The CDR3 loop reads CATSRDWENEQFF. CDR3 sequence (DNA): TGTGCCACCAGCAGGGACTGGGAGAATGAGCAGTTCTTC. The V gene is TRBV15, the J gene TRBJ2-1, with D maybe TRBD2 (5 bases). The CDR3 length is 13 residues. Trimming took 3 bases from V and 7 from J, leaving 10 bases between them. Germline-derived CDR1 and CDR2 are LNHNV and YYDKDF (reference sequence).

CDR3 residues: CASSGTSGRETQYF. The CDR3 DNA reads as TGCGCCAGCAGCGGCACTAGCGGGAGGGAGACCCAGTACTTC. The chain carries TRBV5-1 and TRBJ2-5; 12 bases map to TRBD2. The junction had 3 bases not matched to a gene; V was cut back by 4 bases and J by 5 bases. The V gene's germline CDR1 is SGHRS and CDR2 YFSETQ. The CDR3 extends over 14 amino acids.

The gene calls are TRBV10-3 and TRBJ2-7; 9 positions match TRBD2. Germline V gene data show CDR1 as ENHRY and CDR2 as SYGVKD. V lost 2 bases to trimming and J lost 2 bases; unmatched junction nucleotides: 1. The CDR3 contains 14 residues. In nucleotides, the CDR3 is TGTGCCATCAGTGAGGTAGCGGGAGCCTACGAGCAGTACTTC. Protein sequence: CAISEVAGAYEQYF.

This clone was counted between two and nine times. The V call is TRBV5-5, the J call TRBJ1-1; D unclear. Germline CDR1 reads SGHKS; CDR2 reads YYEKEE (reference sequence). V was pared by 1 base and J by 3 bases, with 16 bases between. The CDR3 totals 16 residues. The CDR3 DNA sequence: TGTGCCAGCAGCTTGTTAGGTTTCGATTCGGACACTGAAGCTTTCTTT. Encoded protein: CASSLLGFDSDTEAFF.

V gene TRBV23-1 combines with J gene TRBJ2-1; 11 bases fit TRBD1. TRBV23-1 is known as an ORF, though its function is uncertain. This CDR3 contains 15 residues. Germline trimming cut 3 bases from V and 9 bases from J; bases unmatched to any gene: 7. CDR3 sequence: CASSHLDRGQGEQFF. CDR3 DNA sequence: TGCGCCAGCAGTCACCTGGACAGGGGGCAGGGTGAGCAGTTCTTC.

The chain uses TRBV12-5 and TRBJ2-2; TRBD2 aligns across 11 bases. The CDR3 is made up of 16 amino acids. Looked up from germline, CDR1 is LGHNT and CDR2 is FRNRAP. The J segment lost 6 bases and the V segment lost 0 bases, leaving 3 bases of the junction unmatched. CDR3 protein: CASGLVTSGSPGELFF. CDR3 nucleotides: TGTGCTAGTGGTTTGGTAACTAGCGGGAGCCCCGGGGAGCTGTTTTTT.

Here the CDR3 DNA reads TGTGCCAGCAGCTTGAGCCTCAGGGGTAAAGAGACCCAGTACTTC. Amino acids: CASSLSLRGKETQYF. The chain couples TRBV5-4 to TRBJ2-5; a weak D match, TRBD1 (6 bases). The CDR3 length is 15 residues. Germline V gene data show CDR1 as SGHNT and CDR2 as YYREEE (reference sequence). Deletions cut 1 base from V and 3 bases from J, with 13 bases between.

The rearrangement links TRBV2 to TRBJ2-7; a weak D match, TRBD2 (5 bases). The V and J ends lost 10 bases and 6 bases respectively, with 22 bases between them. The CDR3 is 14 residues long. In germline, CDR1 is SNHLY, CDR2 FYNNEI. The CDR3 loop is CATRTSPLSGEQYF. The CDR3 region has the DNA TGTGCCACCAGGACCAGCCCCTTGAGCGGCGAGCAGTACTTC.

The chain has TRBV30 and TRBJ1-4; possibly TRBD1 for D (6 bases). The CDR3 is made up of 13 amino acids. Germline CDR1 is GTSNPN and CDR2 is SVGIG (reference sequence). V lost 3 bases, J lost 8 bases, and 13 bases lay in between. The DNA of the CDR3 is TGTGCCTGGAGCTTACAGGGTTGGGAAAAACTGTTTTTT. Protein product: CAWSLQGWEKLFF.

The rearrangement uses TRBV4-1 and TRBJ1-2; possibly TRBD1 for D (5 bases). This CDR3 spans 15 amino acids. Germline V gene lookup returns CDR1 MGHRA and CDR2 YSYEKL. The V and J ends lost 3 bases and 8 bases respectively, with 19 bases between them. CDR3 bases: TGCGCCAGCAGCCAGGGGCAAATGAGCGGCGGGGGCTACACCTTC. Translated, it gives CASSQGQMSGGGYTF.

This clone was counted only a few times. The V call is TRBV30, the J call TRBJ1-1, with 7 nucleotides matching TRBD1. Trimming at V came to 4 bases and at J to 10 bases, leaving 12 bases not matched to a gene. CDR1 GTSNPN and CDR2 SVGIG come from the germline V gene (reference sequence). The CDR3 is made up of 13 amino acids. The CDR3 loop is CAWTGGLRDRAFF. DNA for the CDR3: TGTGCCTGGACCGGAGGGCTCCGGGACAGAGCTTTCTTT.